The 22 T cell receptor beta chains presented below share a single source sample, sequenced in a study of blood T cells in healthy people across ages. Sample-barcoded 5' priming and a J-beta primer mix drove a second PCR of 7 to 11 cycles. TCRdb re-derived calls from the 5' RACE reads in MiXCR, one entry per CDR3 protein. Of some 760,000 distinct CDR3 sequences listed, about 25% were seen once; the top ten hold 9% to 9.5%. Separately, the same data were catalogued under a study of T cells of mothers and their children.

The sample taken for sequencing was blood. These receptors all stem from a boy younger than 18 in good health.

The chain links TRBV6-2 or TRBV6-3 to TRBJ2-7; D may be TRBD2 (7 bases). CDR1 and CDR2 from the germline V gene are MNHEY and SVGEGT. Trimming shortened V by 6 bases and J by 5 bases, and 17 bases separated the two germline ends. The CDR3 has 14 residues. DNA of the CDR3: TGTGCCAGCAGCCCCGTGGGGGGGGCAGACGAGCAGTACTTC. It codes for CASSPVGGADEQYF.

The rearrangement links TRBV5-1 to TRBJ2-6; 10 nucleotides agree with TRBD1. CDR3 size: 16 residues. Germline V gene lookup returns CDR1 SGHRS and CDR2 YFSETQ. With 4 bases clipped from V and 1 base from J, the junction kept 2 bases outside the gene matches. The CDR3 nucleotides are TGCGCCAGCAGCACGGGACAGGGGTCTGGGGCCAACGTCCTGACTTTC. Its translation: CASSTGQGSGANVLTF.

Only a few counts were recorded for this clonotype. J is TRBJ2-1 and V is TRBV14; 12 bases are a match to TRBD2. The CDR3 loop spans 15 amino acids. Germline V CDR1 and CDR2: SGHDN, FVKESK. Trimming cost V 2 bases and J 7 bases; bases outside gene matches: 3. DNA for the CDR3: TGTGCCAGCAGCCAACGGACTAGCGGGATTAATGAGCAGTTCTTC. Protein: CASSQRTSGINEQFF. The variable domain in full, with the rest retrieved from reference TRBV14 and TRBJ2-1, is EAGVTQFPSHSVIEKGQTVTLRCDPISGHDNLYWYRRVMGKEIKFLLHFVKESKQDESGMPNNRFLAERTGGTYSTLKVQPAELEDSGVYFCASSQRTSGINEQFFGPGTRLTVL.

This clonotype appeared a single time. The chain is built from TRBV4-2 and TRBJ2-5; tentatively, D is TRBD1 (6 bases). CDR3 length: 16 amino acids. V lost 1 base to trimming and J lost 5 bases, with 17 bases between them. Germline loops: CDR1 LGHNA, CDR2 YNFKEQ. This CDR3 is CASSQGRHGGDETQYF. The CDR3 nucleotides read TGTGCCAGCAGCCAAGGGCGGCATGGGGGCGATGAGACCCAGTACTTC.

This chain's CDR3 is CASRPTGVSGELFF. The CDR3 DNA sequence: TGTGCCAGCAGACCGACAGGGGTGAGCGGGGAGCTGTTTTTT. The chain links TRBV12-3 or TRBV12-4 to TRBJ2-2; 8 nucleotides align to TRBD1. This CDR3 contains 14 residues. Trimming took 6 bases from V and 7 from J; bases not matched to a gene: 7.

The table lists this clonotype with a few counts. This chain connects TRBV21-1 to TRBJ2-7. TRBV21-1 is annotated as a pseudogene. This CDR3 spans 14 amino acids. The CDR3 loop is CASSKRGGTYEQYF. The CDR3 nucleotides are TGTGCCAGCAGCAAACGTGGCGGAACCTACGAGCAGTACTTC.

This clonotype has more than one count but fewer than ten. The CDR3 spells CASSRTIDSYGYTF. In DNA form, the CDR3 reads TGTGCCAGCAGCCGAACGATAGACAGCTATGGCTACACCTTC. V gene TRBV6-6 combines with J gene TRBJ1-2; possibly TRBD1 for D (5 bases). CDR3 length equals 14 residues. V was pared by 6 bases and J by 4 bases, with 15 bases between. The germline V gene has CDR1 MNHNY and CDR2 SVGAGI (reference sequence).

This clonotype was observed a handful of times. The V and J genes are TRBV9 and TRBJ2-1; D is possibly TRBD2 (5 bases). With 3 bases removed from V and 0 bases from J, the gap between germline ends came to 10 bases. CDR1 is SGDLS, CDR2 YYNGEE, per germline. The CDR3 contains 15 residues. The CDR3 loop is CASSAEGSSYNEQFF. CDR3 nucleotides: TGTGCCAGCAGCGCCGAGGGTAGCTCCTACAATGAGCAGTTCTTC.

This clonotype was counted only a few times. The CDR3 loop is CSVAGEGLQETQYF. CDR3 DNA: TGCAGCGTTGCTGGGGAGGGACTCCAAGAGACCCAGTACTTC. The chain recombines TRBV29-1 with TRBJ2-5, with TRBD2 matching 7 bases. The V and J ends lost 4 bases and 1 base, in that order; junction bases with no gene match: 6. CDR3 length: 14 residues. CDR1 SQVTM and CDR2 ANQGSEA come from the germline V gene. Complete variable domain (other parts from reference TRBV29-1 and TRBJ2-5): SAVISQKPSRDICQRGTSLTIQCQVDSQVTMMFWYRQQPGQSLTLIATANQGSEATYESGFVIDKFPISRPNLTFSTLTVSNMSPEDSSIYLCSVAGEGLQETQYFGPGTRLLVL.

This clonotype appeared a few times. The genes are TRBV7-2 and TRBJ1-2; D possibly corresponds to TRBD1 (5 bases). The CDR3 is made up of 13 amino acids. The ends were cut back, 4 bases at V and 10 bases at J, with 16 bases in the middle. The V gene's germline CDR1 is SGHTA and CDR2 FQGNSA. CDR3 in DNA: TGTGCCAGCAGCTCGACCGGGACTGGGACCTACACCTTC. Translating gives CASSSTGTGTYTF.

In this sample, this clonotype turned up a few times. The DNA of the CDR3 is TGTGCCAGCGCATCGGAGACCCAGTACTTC. Encoded protein: CASASETQYF. V is TRBV28 and J is TRBJ2-1; the D is unclear. The end of the DNA fits TRBJ2-5 better, so the J call may be wrong. The CDR3 sequence is 10 residues long. Germline CDR1 reads MDHEN; CDR2 reads SYDVKM.

This clonotype was detected only a few times. The CDR3 reads CASSPSGTGNFHEQYF. The CDR3 bases are TGTGCCAGCAGCCCGTCCGGGACAGGGAATTTCCACGAGCAGTACTTC. The gene calls are TRBV14 and TRBJ2-7; 9 bases are shared with TRBD1. The V and J ends lost 4 bases and 5 bases, in that order; junction bases with no gene match: 12. This CDR3 has 16 residues. Germline CDR1 and CDR2: SGHDN and FVKESK. Based on the CDR3 plus reference TRBV14 and TRBJ2-7, the full variable domain is EAGVTQFPSHSVIEKGQTVTLRCDPISGHDNLYWYRRVMGKEIKFLLHFVKESKQDESGMPNNRFLAERTGGTYSTLKVQPAELEDSGVYFCASSPSGTGNFHEQYFGPGTRLTVT.

This sequence joins TRBV12-3 or TRBV12-4 and TRBJ2-1, with 8 bases aligning to TRBD2. The length of the CDR3 is 13 residues. V was pared by 7 bases and J by 10 bases, with 9 bases of the junction left unmatched. For the CDR3, the DNA is TGTGCCAGCACTGACGGGAGGGCCGACGAGCAGTTCTTC. Translation: CASTDGRADEQFF.

The V call is TRBV11-2, the J call TRBJ2-7, with TRBD1 matching 10 bases. The CDR3 is 16 amino acids. Germline V gene lookup returns CDR1 SGHAT and CDR2 FQNNGV. The J segment lost 0 bases and the V segment lost 3 bases, leaving 5 bases of the junction unmatched. In DNA, the CDR3 is TGTGCCAGCAGCTTGGACGGGACAGGGGCCTCCTACGAGCAGTACTTC. Its translation is CASSLDGTGASYEQYF.

The chain combines TRBV20-1 with TRBJ2-3, with 12 bases fitting TRBD2. This CDR3 is built from 15 residues. After removal of 5 bases from V and 5 bases from J, the junction contained 8 bases not matched to a gene. From germline, CDR1 is DFQATT and CDR2 SNEGSKA (reference sequence). The CDR3: CSARMTSGRGDTQYF. The CDR3 DNA reads TGCAGTGCTCGTATGACTAGCGGGAGAGGAGATACGCAGTATTTT.

This chain uses TRBV28 with TRBJ2-4; tentatively, D is TRBD1 or TRBD2 (6 bases each). This CDR3 contains 15 residues. The V gene's germline CDR1 is MDHEN and CDR2 SYDVKM. Trimming removed 2 bases from V and 5 bases from J, with 13 bases in between. CDR3 loop: CASSLPGDFQNIQYF. In DNA, the CDR3 is TGTGCCAGCAGTTTACCAGGGGACTTTCAAAACATTCAGTACTTC.

This clonotype was found a few times. This chain joins TRBV3-1 and TRBJ2-5; D is undetermined. This CDR3 has 16 amino acids. V lost 6 bases to trimming and J lost 5 bases, with 22 bases between them. Germline assignment: CDR1 LGHDT and CDR2 YNNKEL (reference sequence). CDR3 DNA: TGTGCCAGCAGTTCGACTTTGGAGTTTGACGTGGAGACCCAGTACTTC. Its translation: CASSSTLEFDVETQYF.

This clonotype was found a few times. This chain connects TRBV5-1 to TRBJ2-1, with D possibly TRBD2 on 5 matching bases. The V and J ends lost 0 bases and 4 bases respectively, with 14 bases between them. The V gene's germline CDR1 is SGHRS and CDR2 YFSETQ. The CDR3 runs to 16 residues. This CDR3 reads CASSLGPGSEYNEQFF. The CDR3 DNA reads as TGCGCCAGCAGCTTGGGCCCGGGTAGCGAATACAATGAGCAGTTCTTC.

This sequence joins TRBV7-9 and TRBJ2-7; 10 bases line up with TRBD1. Unmatched junction bases numbered 17, after V lost 6 bases and J lost 0 bases. Germline V gene sequence: CDR1 SEHNR, CDR2 FQNEAQ (reference sequence). The CDR3 spans 19 residues. CDR3 in DNA: TGTGCCAGCAGTCCCCCGGGACAGGGGCGGGAGAGAGGCTCCTACGAGCAGTACTTC. Its translation: CASSPPGQGRERGSYEQYF. Full variable domain (rest looked up from reference TRBV7-9 and TRBJ2-7): DTGVSQNPRHKITKRGQNVTFRCDPISEHNRLYWYRQTLGQGPEFLTYFQNEAQLEKSRLLSDRFSAERPKGSFSTLEIQRTEQGDSAMYLCASSPPGQGRERGSYEQYFGPGTRLTVT.

The chain uses TRBV20-1 and TRBJ1-1; no firm D call. Trimming left V 6 bases short and J 3 bases short, with 8 bases between. This CDR3 comprises 11 residues. Per the germline V gene, CDR1 is DFQATT and CDR2 is SNEGSKA (reference sequence). CDR3 sequence reads: CSAGGDTEAFF. Here the CDR3 DNA reads TGCAGTGCGGGTGGGGACACTGAAGCTTTCTTT.

This clonotype appeared a few times. This chain links TRBV3-1 with TRBJ2-7; D uncertain. Trimming removed 1 base from V and 8 bases from J, with 9 bases in between. CDR3 length equals 12 residues. Germline CDR1 LGHDT, CDR2 YNNKEL (reference sequence). The CDR3 DNA sequence: TGTGCCAGCAGCCAAGTTGCCGGAAAGCAGTACTTC. It codes for CASSQVAGKQYF.

V gene TRBV29-1 combines with J gene TRBJ2-3; D may correspond to TRBD1 or TRBD2 (5 bases each). CDR1 is SQVTM and CDR2 is ANQGSEA in the germline V gene. V was trimmed by 5 bases and J by 2 bases, leaving 17 bases between them. The CDR3 covers 15 residues. The CDR3 spells CSVREFGGDTDTQYF. The CDR3 nucleotides are TGCAGCGTTCGGGAATTTGGGGGAGACACAGATACGCAGTATTTT.